A selection of T cell receptor beta chains follows, all from one sample in a study of T cell changes during pregnancy in multiple sclerosis. TCRdb's copy holds only in-frame clones and misses some; the assay was immunoSEQ multiplex PCR. Of 60,000 to 90,000 clones in the sample, 85% to 95% were seen once. Sequenced here: peripheral blood, sampled after pregnancy. These receptor sequences come from a female donor in good health, enrolled as a control in a pregnancy study. CDR3s include the opening cysteine and the closing phenylalanine or tryptophan. The D gene is left open where the match is weak. Size values are once, few and many counts, or a class for expanded clones, and some rows have none.

D	J	V	size	CDR3	DNA
TRBD1	TRBJ2-5	TRBV4-1	.	CASSQDDRTGAETQYF	TGCGCCAGCAGCCAAGATGACCGGACAGGGGCAGAGACCCAGTACTTC
TRBD2	TRBJ2-3	TRBV19	.	CATAGVAGRDTQYF	TGTGCCACGGCGGGGGTCGCAGGTCGAGATACGCAGTATTTT
TRBD2	TRBJ2-7	TRBV30	.	CAWSSGGGGGYEQYF	TGTGCCTGGAGTAGTGGGGGTGGGGGGGGCTACGAGCAGTACTTC
TRBD1	TRBJ2-5	TRBV9	.	CASSGQGFGETQYF	TGTGCCAGCAGCGGACAGGGCTTCGGGGAGACCCAGTACTTC
.	TRBJ2-3	TRBV18	once	CASSRSQRDTQYF	TGTGCCAGCTCCCGTAGTCAGCGAGATACGCAGTATTTT
TRBD2	TRBJ2-1	TRBV5-1	.	CASSLIAGVGNEQFF	TGCGCCAGCAGCCTCATTGCGGGAGTAGGAAATGAGCAGTTCTTC
.	TRBJ2-5	TRBV10-3	.	CAISDLDKRGETQYF	TGTGCCATCAGTGACCTGGACAAAAGGGGAGAGACCCAGTACTTC
TRBD1	TRBJ1-1	TRBV7-6	few	CASSSPGQGFSEAFF	TGTGCCAGCAGTTCCCCGGGACAGGGGTTCTCTGAAGCTTTCTTT
.	TRBJ2-7	TRBV5-1	.	CASSLGDTRSYEQYF	TGCGCCAGCAGCTTGGGGGACACCCGCTCCTACGAGCAGTACTTC
.	TRBJ1-1	TRBV5-4	.	CASGDSVNTEAFF	TGTGCCAGCGGTGATTCGGTGAACACTGAAGCTTTCTTT
TRBD1	TRBJ1-3	TRBV9	.	CASSVAGQGAFGNTIYF	TGTGCCAGCAGCGTAGCTGGGCAGGGGGCATTCGGAAACACCATATATTTT
.	TRBJ2-1	TRBV5-5	once	CASSLPAGASYNEQFF	TGTGCCAGCAGCTTACCAGCGGGCGCCTCCTACAATGAGCAGTTCTTC
.	TRBJ2-3	TRBV27	few	CASSGGLVFTDTQYF	TGTGCCAGCAGTGGGGGACTTGTTTTCACAGATACGCAGTATTTT
.	TRBJ1-1	TRBV27	.	CASSLSMTVNTEAFF	TGTGCCAGCAGTTTATCGATGACAGTCAACACTGAAGCTTTCTTT
.	TRBJ1-2	TRBV9	.	CASSVGGPLNYGYTF	TGTGCCAGCAGCGTAGGAGGGCCTCTTAACTATGGCTACACCTTC
.	TRBJ2-7	TRBV14	.	CASSHAAQGIEQYF	TGTGCCAGCAGCCACGCGGCCCAGGGGATCGAGCAGTACTTC
TRBD2	TRBJ2-7	TRBV18	.	CASSPGLALPEQYF	TGTGCCAGCTCACCGGGACTAGCCCTCCCCGAGCAGTACTTC
.	TRBJ1-5	TRBV28	.	CASSRQWPQHF	TGTGCCAGCAGCAGACAGTGGCCCCAGCATTTT
.	TRBJ1-1	TRBV18	once	CASFPMGGDTEAFF	TGTGCCAGCTTTCCGATGGGGGGGGACACTGAAGCTTTCTTT
.	TRBJ1-5	TRBV5-6	.	CASSLWAGAPNQPQHF	TGTGCCAGCAGCTTGTGGGCAGGGGCGCCCAATCAGCCCCAGCATTTT
.	TRBJ2-4	TRBV4-3	.	CASSQDPSGVSAKNIQYF	TGCGCCAGCAGCCAAGATCCGTCGGGAGTATCGGCCAAAAACATTCAGTACTTC
TRBD1	TRBJ2-7	TRBV5-4	.	CASSQGQRLAYEQYF	TGTGCCAGCAGCCAGGGACAGCGCCTTGCCTACGAGCAGTACTTC
TRBD2	TRBJ2-1	TRBV2	once	CASIDHLAGGQVEQFF	TGTGCCAGCATTGACCATTTGGCGGGGGGGCAGGTTGAGCAGTTCTTC
.	TRBJ2-1	TRBV9	few	CASSVDGLAPYNEQFF	TGTGCCAGCAGCGTAGATGGGCTAGCACCCTACAATGAGCAGTTCTTC
.	TRBJ2-6	TRBV7-9	.	CASSPRAGANVLTF	TGTGCCAGCAGCCCTCGGGCTGGGGCCAACGTCCTGACTTTC
.	TRBJ1-6	TRBV19	.	CARSNSPLHF	TGTGCCAGGAGCAATTCACCCCTCCACTTT
.	TRBJ2-7	TRBV5-5	.	CASSRGFYEQYF	TGTGCCAGCAGCCGGGGATTCTACGAGCAGTACTTC
.	TRBJ2-5	TRBV11-3	.	CASSLARGETQYF	TGTGCCAGCAGCTTAGCTAGAGGAGAGACCCAGTACTTC